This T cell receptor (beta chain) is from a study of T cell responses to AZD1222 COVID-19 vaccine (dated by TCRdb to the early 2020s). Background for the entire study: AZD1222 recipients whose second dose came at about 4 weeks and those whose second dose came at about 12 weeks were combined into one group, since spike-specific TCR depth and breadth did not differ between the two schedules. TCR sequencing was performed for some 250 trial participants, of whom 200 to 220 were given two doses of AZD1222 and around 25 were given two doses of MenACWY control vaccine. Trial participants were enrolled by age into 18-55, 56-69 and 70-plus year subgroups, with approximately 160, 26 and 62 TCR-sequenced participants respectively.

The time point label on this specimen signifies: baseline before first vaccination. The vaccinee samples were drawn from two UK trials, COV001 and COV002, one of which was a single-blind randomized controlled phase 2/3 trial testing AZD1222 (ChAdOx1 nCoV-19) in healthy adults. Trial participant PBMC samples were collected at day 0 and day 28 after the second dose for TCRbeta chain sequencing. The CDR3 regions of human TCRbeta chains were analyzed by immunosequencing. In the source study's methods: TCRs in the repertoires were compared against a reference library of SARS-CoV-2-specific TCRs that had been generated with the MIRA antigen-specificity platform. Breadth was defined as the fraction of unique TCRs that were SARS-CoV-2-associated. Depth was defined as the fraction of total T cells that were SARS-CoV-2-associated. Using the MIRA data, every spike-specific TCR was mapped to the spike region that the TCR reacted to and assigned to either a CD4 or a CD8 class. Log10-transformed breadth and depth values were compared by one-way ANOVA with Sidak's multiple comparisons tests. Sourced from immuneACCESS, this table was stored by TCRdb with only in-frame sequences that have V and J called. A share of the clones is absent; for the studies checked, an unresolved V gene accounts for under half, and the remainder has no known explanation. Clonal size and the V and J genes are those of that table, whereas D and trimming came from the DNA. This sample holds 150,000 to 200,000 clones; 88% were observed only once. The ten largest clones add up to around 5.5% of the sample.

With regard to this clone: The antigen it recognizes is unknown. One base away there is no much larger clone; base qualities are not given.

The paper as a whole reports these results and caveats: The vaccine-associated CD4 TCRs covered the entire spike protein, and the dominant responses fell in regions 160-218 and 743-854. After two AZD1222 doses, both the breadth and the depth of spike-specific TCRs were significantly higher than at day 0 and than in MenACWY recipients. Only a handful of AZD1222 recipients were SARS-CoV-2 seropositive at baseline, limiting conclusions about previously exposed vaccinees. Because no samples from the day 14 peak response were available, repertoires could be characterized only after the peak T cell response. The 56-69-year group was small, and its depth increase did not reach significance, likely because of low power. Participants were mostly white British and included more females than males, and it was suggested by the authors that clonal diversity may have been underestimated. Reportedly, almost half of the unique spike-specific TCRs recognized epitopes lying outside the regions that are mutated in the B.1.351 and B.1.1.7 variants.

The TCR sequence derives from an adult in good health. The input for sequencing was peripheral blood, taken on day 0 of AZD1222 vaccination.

Here the CDR3 is given as CASKDDGYTEAFF. The bases read TGTGCCAGCAAGGACGATGGTTACACTGAAGCTTTCTTT. The rearranged segments are TRBV7-9 and TRBJ1-1; too little of a D gene remains to name it. CDR1 and CDR2, looked up from the germline V gene (reference sequence), are SEHNR and FQNEAQ. The junction shows trimming of 7 bases on V and 3 bases on J, plus 12 bases between the germline ends. The CDR3 starts with the cysteine, ends with the phenylalanine, and has 13 residues. The CDR3 DNA has 39 bases and is translated from base 1.